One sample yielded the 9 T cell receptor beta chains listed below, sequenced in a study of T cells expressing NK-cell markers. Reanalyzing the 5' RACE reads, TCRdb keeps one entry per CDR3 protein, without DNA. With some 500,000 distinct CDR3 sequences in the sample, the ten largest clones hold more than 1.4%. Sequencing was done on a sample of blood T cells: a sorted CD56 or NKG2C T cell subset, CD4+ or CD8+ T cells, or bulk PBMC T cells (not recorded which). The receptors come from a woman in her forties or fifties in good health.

This CDR3 is CSARPMGGYEQYF. V gene TRBV20-1 combines with J gene TRBJ2-7; the TCRdb call, TRBD2, lacks DNA for checking. The CDR3 totals 13 residues. Germline V lookup: CDR1 DFQATT, CDR2 SNEGSKA (reference sequence).

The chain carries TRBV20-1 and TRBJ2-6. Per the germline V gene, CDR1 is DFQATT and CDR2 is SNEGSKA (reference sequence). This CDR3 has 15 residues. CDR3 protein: CSARVKGSGANVLTF.

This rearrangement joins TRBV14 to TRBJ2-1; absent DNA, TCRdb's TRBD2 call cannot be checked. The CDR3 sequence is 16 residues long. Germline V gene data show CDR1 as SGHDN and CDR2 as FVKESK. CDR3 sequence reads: CASSRSQRLGGNEQFF.

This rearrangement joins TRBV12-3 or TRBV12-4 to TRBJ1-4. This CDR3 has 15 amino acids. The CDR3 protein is CASSFGVLVGEKLFF.

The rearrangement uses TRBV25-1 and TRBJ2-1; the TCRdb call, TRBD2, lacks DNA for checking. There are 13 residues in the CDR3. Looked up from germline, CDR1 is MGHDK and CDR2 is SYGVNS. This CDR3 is CASGLAGLNEQFF. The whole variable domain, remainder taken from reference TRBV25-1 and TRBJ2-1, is EADIYQTPRYLVIGTGKKITLECSQTMGHDKMYWYQQDPGMELHLIHYSYGVNSTEKGDLSSESTVSRIRTEHFPLTLESARPSHTSQYLCASGLAGLNEQFFGPGTRLTVL.

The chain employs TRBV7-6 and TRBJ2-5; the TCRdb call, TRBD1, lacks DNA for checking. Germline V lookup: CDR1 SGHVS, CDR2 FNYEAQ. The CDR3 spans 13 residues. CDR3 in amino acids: CASSHRSRETQYF.

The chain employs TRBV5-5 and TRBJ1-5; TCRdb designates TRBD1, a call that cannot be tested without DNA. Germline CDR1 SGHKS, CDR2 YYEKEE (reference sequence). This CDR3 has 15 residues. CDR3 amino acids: CASSRTGGSHQPQHF. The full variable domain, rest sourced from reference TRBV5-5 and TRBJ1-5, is DAGVTQSPTHLIKTRGQQVTLRCSPISGHKSVSWYQQVLGQGPQFIFQYYEKEERGRGNFPDRFSARQFPNYSSELNVNALLLGDSALYLCASSRTGGSHQPQHFGDGTRLSIL.

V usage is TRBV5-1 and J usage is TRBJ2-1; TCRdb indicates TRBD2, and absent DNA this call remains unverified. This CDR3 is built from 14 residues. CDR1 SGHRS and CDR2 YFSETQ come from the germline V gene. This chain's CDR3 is CASSSGGGIDEQFF.

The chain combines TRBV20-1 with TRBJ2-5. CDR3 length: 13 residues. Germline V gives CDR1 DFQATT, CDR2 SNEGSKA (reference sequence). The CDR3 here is CSASVSFGETQYF.